One and the same sample provided the 9 T cell receptor beta chains below, sequenced in a study of early T cells in non-severe SARS-CoV-2 infection. TCRdb re-called the 5' RACE reads with MiXCR, one entry per CDR3 protein. The sample holds about 40,000 distinct CDR3 sequences, about 25% seen once. The sequencing here drew on whole blood, taken at baseline. These receptors were taken from an adult who was a healthcare worker with PCR-confirmed SARS-CoV-2 infection or an uninfected control (not recorded which).

This clonotype appeared a few times. The chain is built from TRBV24-1 and TRBJ2-3; D call uncertain. Germline assignment: CDR1 KGHDR and CDR2 SFDVKD. Trimming took off 4 bases at V and 4 bases at J, with 14 bases between the two ends. The CDR3 has 15 amino acids. The CDR3 sequence: CATSERHNGADTQYF. Here the CDR3 DNA reads TGTGCCACCAGTGAACGGCATAACGGTGCAGATACGCAGTATTTT.

Ten or more counts support this clonotype. This chain joins TRBV11-2 and TRBJ2-6; D is unresolved. Between the trimmed V and J ends, which lost 4 bases and 0 bases, there was a span of 13 bases. This CDR3 contains 17 residues. Germline values: CDR1 SGHAT, CDR2 FQNNGV. CDR3 sequence reads: CASSSPSIGSGANVLTF. CDR3 sequence (DNA): TGTGCCAGCAGCTCCCCTTCCATAGGCTCTGGGGCCAACGTCCTGACTTTC.

V is TRBV27 and J is TRBJ2-1, with 9 positions matching TRBD1. The ends lost 7 bases at V and 4 bases at J; junction bases unmatched: 26. CDR3 length: 21 amino acids. Germline-derived CDR1 and CDR2 are MNHEY and SMNVEV (reference sequence). The CDR3: CASTLFFSVGPGQGPYNEQFF. The CDR3 coding sequence is TGTGCCAGCACCCTTTTTTTTAGTGTAGGACCCGGACAGGGGCCTTACAATGAGCAGTTCTTC.

This clonotype was counted at least ten times. V gene TRBV25-1 combines with J gene TRBJ1-3; no clear D. Trimming removed 1 base from V and 0 bases from J, with 7 bases in between. CDR3 length: 15 residues. The germline CDR1 and CDR2 sequences are MGHDK and SYGVNS. CDR3 sequence (DNA): TGTGCCAGCAGTGAATGGAAGAGCTCTGGAAACACCATATATTTT. This sequence encodes CASSEWKSSGNTIYF.

The chain carries TRBV6-6 and TRBJ2-5, with 9 bases that match TRBD1. CDR1 and CDR2 (germline): MNHNY, SVGAGI (reference sequence). The CDR3 has 16 residues. V dropped 6 bases and J dropped 2; count of bases not matched to a gene: 10. The CDR3 DNA sequence: TGTGCCAGCAGGGCACGTGGGACAGGGCTACAAGAGACCCAGTACTTC. Residues: CASRARGTGLQETQYF.

The gene calls are TRBV4-1 and TRBJ2-7; the match to TRBD2 covers 10 bases. The CDR3 is 15 amino acids. Trimming at V came to 6 bases and at J to 2 bases, leaving 7 bases not matched to a gene. Looked up from germline, CDR1 is MGHRA and CDR2 is YSYEKL. The CDR3 sequence is CASSPGLATTYEQYF. Here the CDR3 DNA reads TGCGCCAGCAGTCCGGGACTAGCGACCACCTACGAGCAGTACTTC.

In this sample, this clonotype turned up a few times. The rearrangement uses TRBV7-3 and TRBJ2-1, with D possibly TRBD1 on 6 matching bases. There are 14 residues in the CDR3. Germline V CDR1 and CDR2: SGHTA, FQGTGA. V dropped 4 bases and J dropped 8 bases, with 15 bases sitting between them. The CDR3 region is CASSSPLQGHEQFF. CDR3 nucleotide sequence: TGTGCCAGCAGCTCCCCACTACAGGGCCATGAGCAGTTCTTC. Full variable domain (rest looked up from reference TRBV7-3 and TRBJ2-1): GAGVSQTPSNKVTEKGKYVELRCDPISGHTALYWYRQSLGQGPEFLIYFQGTGAADDSGLPNDRFFAVRPEGSVSTLKIQRTERGDSAVYLCASSSPLQGHEQFFGPGTRLTVL.

The CDR3 bases are TGTGCCAGCAGTGACCCCCACAGGGGCCCCTCCTACGAGCAGTACTTC. Amino acid sequence: CASSDPHRGPSYEQYF. The chain uses TRBV6-1 and TRBJ2-7; 7 nucleotides agree with TRBD1. The germline gives CDR1 MNHNS, CDR2 SASEGT. V was clipped by 3 bases and J by 0 bases; unmatched bases: 8. CDR3 size: 16 residues.

This clonotype has at least ten counts. The V and J genes are TRBV18 and TRBJ1-1, with D unresolved. The CDR3 is 14 amino acids. V lost 2 bases and J 5 bases, leaving 12 bases between the germline ends. CDR1 is KGHSH, CDR2 LQKENI, per germline. CDR3 loop: CASSPIVGETEAFF. CDR3 in DNA: TGTGCCAGCTCACCAATTGTGGGCGAGACTGAAGCTTTCTTT.